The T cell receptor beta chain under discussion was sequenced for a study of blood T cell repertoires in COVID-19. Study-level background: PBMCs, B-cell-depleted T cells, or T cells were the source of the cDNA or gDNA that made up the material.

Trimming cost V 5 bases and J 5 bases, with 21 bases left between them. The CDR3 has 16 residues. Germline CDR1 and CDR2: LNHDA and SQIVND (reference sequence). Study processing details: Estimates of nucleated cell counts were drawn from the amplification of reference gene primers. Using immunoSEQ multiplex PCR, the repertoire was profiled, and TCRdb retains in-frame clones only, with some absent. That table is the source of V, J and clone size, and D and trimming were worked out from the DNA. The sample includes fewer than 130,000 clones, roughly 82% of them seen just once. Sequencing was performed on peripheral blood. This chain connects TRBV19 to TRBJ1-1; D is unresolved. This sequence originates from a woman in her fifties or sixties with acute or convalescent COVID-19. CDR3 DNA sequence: TGTGCCAGTAGTTTTCGACGGGGAGATGGAAGAACTGAAGCTTTCTTT. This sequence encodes CASSFRRGDGRTEAFF.